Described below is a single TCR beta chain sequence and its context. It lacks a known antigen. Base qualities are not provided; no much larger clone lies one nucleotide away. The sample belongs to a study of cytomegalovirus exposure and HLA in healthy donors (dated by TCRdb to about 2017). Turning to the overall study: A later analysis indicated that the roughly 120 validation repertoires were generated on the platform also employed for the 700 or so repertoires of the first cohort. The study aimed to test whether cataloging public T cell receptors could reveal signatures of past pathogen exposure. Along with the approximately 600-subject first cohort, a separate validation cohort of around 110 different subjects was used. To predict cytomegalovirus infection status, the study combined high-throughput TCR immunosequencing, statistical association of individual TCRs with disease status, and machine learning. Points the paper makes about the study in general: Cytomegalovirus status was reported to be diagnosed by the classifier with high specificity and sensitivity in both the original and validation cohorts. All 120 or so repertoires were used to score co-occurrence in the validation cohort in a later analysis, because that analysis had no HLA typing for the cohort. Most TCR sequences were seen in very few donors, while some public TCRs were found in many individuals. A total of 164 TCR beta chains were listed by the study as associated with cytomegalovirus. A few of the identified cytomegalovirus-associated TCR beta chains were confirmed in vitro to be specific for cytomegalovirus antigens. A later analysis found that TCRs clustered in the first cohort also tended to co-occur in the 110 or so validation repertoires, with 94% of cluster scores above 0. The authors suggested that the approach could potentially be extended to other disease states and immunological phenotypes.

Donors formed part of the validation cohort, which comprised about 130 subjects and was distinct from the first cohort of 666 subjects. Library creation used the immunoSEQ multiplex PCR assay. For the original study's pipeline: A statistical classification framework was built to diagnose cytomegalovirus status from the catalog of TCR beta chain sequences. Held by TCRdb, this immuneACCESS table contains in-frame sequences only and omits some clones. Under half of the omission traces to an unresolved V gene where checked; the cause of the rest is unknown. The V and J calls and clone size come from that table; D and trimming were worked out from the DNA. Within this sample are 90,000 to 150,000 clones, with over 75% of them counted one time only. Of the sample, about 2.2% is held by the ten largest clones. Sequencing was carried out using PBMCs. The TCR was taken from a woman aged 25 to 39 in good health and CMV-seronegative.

The DNA sequence reads TGTGCCAGTAGTATGGCCCTCCATCAGCCCCAGCATTTT. Translation gives CASSMALHQPQHF. The rearranged segments are TRBV19 and TRBJ1-5, with the D gene not confidently named. The CDR3 spans 13 residues, from the cysteine through the phenylalanine. Only the CDR3 DNA stays, 39 bases, in frame from base 1. V is pared back by 3 bases and J by 5 bases, with 8 bases lying between the germline termini. CDR1 and CDR2 are read off the germline V gene (reference sequence) as LNHDA and SQIVND.